The TCR beta chain under discussion was sequenced for a study of radiation and T cells in renal cell carcinoma. In the study overall: Nephrectomy followed 15 Gy stereotactic body radiation by 4 weeks.

The data were produced by immunoSEQ multiplex PCR, yet TCRdb's version contains in-frame clones alone and is incomplete. The sample records 100,000 to 150,000 clones, approximately 85% being singletons. The time point here: blood 2 weeks post-SBRT. Documented treatment: 15 Gy SBRT to primary tumor, nephrectomy 4 weeks later. The tumor was a clear cell renal cell carcinoma. Per the germline V gene, CDR1 is SGDLS and CDR2 is YYNGEE. The CDR3 length is 17 residues. Trimming removed 4 bases at V and 6 bases at J, with 24 bases between. The input for sequencing was blood, taken from a patient whose treatment included radiotherapy and nephrectomy. This sequence joins TRBV9 and TRBJ2-3; possibly TRBD1 or TRBD2 for D (5 bases each). This receptor was identified in a man between 50 and 59 years old with renal cell carcinoma. The CDR3 coding sequence is TGTGCCAGCAGCCTTCTCCGGGACCCAACAATTGGGGATACGCAGTATTTT. It codes for CASSLLRDPTIGDTQYF.